Included here is one TCR beta chain sequence, with context. Only in-frame clones appear in the TCRdb table, and some are missing; sequencing was by immunoSEQ multiplex PCR. This sample has around 30,000 clones, with roughly 84% found just once. This sample is part of a study of blood T cell repertoires in COVID-19. Study-level background: Sources were T cells, B-cell-depleted T cells, or PBMCs; the material itself was cDNA or gDNA.

Germline V gene sequence: CDR1 SEHNR, CDR2 FQNEAQ (reference sequence). V gave up 1 base and J gave up 13 bases; unmatched junction bases: 6. This CDR3 region has 12 residues. This TCR derives from a man aged 60 to 69 with active COVID-19. The chain uses TRBV7-9 and TRBJ2-7, with TRBD1 identical over 8 bases. The sample was peripheral blood. The CDR3 DNA sequence: TGTGCCAGCAGCTTAGGAGTCGGGACAGGCTACTTC. Its translation is CASSLGVGTGYF. Full variable domain (remainder filled in from reference TRBV7-9 and TRBJ2-7): DTGVSQNPRHKITKRGQNVTFRCDPISEHNRLYWYRQTLGQGPEFLTYFQNEAQLEKSRLLSDRFSAERPKGSFSTLEIQRTEQGDSAMYLCASSLGVGTGYFGPGTRLTVT.